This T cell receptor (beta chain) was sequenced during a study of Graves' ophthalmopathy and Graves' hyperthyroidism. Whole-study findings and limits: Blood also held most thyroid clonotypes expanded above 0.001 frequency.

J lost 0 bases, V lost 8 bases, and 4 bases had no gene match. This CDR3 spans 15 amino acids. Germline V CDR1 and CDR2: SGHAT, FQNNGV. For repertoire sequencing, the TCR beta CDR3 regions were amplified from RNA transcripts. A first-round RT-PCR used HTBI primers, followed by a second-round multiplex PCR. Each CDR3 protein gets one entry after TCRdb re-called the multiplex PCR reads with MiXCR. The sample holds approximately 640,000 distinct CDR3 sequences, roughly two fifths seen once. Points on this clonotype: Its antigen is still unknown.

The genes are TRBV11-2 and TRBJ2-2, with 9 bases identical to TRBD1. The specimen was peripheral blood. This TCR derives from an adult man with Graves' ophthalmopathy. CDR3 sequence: CASPTGGANTGELFF. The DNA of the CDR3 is TGTGCCAGCCCCACAGGGGGCGCGAACACCGGGGAGCTGTTTTTT.